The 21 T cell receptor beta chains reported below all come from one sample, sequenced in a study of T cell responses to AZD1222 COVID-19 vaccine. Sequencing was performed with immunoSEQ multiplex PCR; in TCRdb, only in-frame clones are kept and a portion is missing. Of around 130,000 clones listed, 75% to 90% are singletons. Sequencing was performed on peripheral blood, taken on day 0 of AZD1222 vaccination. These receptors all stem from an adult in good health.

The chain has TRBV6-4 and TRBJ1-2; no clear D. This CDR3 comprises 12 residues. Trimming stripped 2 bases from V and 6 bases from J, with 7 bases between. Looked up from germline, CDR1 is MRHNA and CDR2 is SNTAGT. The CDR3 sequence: CASSDIHNGYTF. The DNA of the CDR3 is TGTGCCAGCAGTGACATACACAATGGCTACACCTTC.

CDR3 nucleotides: TGTGCCAGCTCACCATTGACTTCGGGGGAGATCCCCCCAAGTGACTATGGCTACACCTTC. It translates to CASSPLTSGEIPPSDYGYTF. This sequence joins TRBV18 and TRBJ1-2; maybe TRBD1 (5 bases). The germline V gene has CDR1 KGHSH and CDR2 LQKENI. The CDR3 covers 20 residues. V was pared by 2 bases and J by 3 bases, with 28 bases between.

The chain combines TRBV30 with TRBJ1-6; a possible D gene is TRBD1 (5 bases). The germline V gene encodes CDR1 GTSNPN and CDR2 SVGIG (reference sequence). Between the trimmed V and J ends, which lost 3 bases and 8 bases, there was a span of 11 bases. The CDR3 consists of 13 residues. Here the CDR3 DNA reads TGTGCCTGGAGGGCAGGGTGGGATTCACCCCTCCACTTT. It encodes CAWRAGWDSPLHF.

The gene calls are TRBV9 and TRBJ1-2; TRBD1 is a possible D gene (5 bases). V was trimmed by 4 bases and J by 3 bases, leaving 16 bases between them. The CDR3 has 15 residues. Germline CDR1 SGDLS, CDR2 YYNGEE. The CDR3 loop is CASSPGLRGDYGYTF. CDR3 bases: TGTGCCAGCAGCCCGGGGCTTCGAGGAGACTATGGCTACACCTTC. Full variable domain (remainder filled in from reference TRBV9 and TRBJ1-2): DSGVTQTPKHLITATGQRVTLRCSPRSGDLSVYWYQQSLDQGLQFLIQYYNGEERAKGNILERFSAQQFPDLHSELNLSSLELGDSALYFCASSPGLRGDYGYTFGSGTRLTVV.

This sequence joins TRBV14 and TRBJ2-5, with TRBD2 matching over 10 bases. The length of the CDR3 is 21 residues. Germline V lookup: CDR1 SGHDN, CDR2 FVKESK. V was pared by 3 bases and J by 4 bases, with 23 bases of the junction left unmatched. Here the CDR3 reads CASSHRVTPGLAEIRGETQYF. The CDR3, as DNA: TGTGCCAGCAGCCACCGAGTCACACCCGGACTAGCGGAGATCCGGGGAGAGACCCAGTACTTC.

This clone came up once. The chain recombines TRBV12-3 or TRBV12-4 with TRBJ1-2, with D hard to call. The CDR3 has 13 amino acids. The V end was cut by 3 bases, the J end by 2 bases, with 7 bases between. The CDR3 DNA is TGTGCCAGCAGTTTCAGACTGAACTATGGCTACACCTTC. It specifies CASSFRLNYGYTF.

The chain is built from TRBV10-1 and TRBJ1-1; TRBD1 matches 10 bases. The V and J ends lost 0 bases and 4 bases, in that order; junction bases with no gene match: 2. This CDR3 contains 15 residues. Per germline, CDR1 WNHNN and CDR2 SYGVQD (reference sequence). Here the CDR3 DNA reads TGCGCCAGCAGTGAGTCCGGGACAGGGGCCACTGAAGCTTTCTTT. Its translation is CASSESGTGATEAFF.

DNA of the CDR3: TGTGCCAGCAGCCCCGACCGGGACCAGCCCCAGCATTTT. It is translated as CASSPDRDQPQHF. The chain couples TRBV5-4 to TRBJ1-5; the D gene is possibly TRBD1 (5 bases). The CDR3 contains 13 residues. Deletions cut 4 bases from V and 7 bases from J, with 12 bases between. The germline V gene has CDR1 SGHNT and CDR2 YYREEE (reference sequence).

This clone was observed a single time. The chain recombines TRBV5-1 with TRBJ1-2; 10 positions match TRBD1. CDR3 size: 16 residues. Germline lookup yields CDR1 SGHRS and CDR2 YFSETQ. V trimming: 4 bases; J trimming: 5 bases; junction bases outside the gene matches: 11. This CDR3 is CASSADRGRVGYGYTF. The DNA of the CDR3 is TGCGCCAGCAGCGCTGACAGGGGGCGCGTCGGGTATGGCTACACCTTC.

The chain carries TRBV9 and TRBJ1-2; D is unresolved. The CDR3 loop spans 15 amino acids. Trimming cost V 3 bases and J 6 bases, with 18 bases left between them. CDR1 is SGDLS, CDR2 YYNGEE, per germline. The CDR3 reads CASSERWAAANGYTF. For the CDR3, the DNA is TGTGCCAGCAGCGAGAGGTGGGCGGCAGCTAATGGCTACACCTTC.

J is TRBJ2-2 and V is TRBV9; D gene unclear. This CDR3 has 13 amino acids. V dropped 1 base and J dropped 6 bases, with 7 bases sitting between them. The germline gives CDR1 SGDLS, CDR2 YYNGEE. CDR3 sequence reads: CASSVYESGELFF. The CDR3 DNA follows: TGTGCCAGCAGCGTATACGAGTCCGGGGAGCTGTTTTTT.

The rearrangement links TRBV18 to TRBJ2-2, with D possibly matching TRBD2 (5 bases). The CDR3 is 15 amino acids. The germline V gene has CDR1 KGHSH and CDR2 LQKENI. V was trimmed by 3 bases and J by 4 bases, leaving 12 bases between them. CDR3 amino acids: CASSPAADPTGELFF. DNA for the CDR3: TGTGCCAGCTCACCGGCAGCGGATCCCACCGGGGAGCTGTTTTTT. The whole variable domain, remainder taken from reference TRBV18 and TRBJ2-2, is NAGVMQNPRHLVRRRGQEARLRCSPMKGHSHVYWYRQLPEEGLKFMVYLQKENIIDESGMPKERFSAEFPKEGPSILRIQQVVRGDSAAYFCASSPAADPTGELFFGEGSRLTVL.

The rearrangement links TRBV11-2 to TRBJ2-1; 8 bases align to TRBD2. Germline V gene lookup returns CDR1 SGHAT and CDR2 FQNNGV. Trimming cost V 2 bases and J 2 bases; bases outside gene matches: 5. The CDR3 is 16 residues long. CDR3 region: CASSLPGTRAYNEQFF. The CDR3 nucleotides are TGTGCCAGCAGCTTACCCGGGACTAGGGCCTACAATGAGCAGTTCTTC.

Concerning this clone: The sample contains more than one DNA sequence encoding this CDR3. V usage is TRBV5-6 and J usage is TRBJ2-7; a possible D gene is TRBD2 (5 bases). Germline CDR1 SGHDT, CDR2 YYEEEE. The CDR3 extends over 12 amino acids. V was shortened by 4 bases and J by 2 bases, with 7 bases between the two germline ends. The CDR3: CASSLGAYEQYF. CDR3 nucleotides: TGTGCCAGCAGCCTCGGGGCCTACGAGCAGTACTTC.

The CDR3 DNA reads as TGTGCCAGCAGCTTGAGAAATACCGGGGAGCTGTTTTTT. Translated: CASSLRNTGELFF. The rearrangement links TRBV5-4 to TRBJ2-2; D is uncertain. Germline values: CDR1 SGHNT, CDR2 YYREEE (reference sequence). The CDR3 extends over 13 amino acids. The germline V and J ends were trimmed by 1 base and 5 bases, with 6 bases remaining between them.

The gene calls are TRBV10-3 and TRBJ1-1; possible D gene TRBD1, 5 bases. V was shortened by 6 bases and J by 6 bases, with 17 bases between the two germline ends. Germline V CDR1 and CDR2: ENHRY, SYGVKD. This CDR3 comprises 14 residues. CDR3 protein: CAIRALVGESEAFF. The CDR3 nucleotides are TGTGCCATCAGGGCCTTGGTGGGGGAATCTGAAGCTTTCTTT.

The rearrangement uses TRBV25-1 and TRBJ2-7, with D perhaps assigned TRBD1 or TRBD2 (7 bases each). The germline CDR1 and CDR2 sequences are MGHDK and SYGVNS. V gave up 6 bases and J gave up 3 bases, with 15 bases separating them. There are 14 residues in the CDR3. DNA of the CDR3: TGTGCCAGCAGCAGCGGGACAGCAAACTACGAGCAGTACTTC. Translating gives CASSSGTANYEQYF.

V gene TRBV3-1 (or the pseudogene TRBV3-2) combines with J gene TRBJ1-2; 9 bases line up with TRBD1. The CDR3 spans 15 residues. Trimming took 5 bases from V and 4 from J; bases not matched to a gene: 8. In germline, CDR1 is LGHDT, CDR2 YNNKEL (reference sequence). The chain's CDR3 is CASSFWDRESYGYTF. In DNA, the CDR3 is TGTGCCAGCAGCTTTTGGGACAGGGAAAGCTATGGCTACACCTTC.

In nucleotides, the CDR3 is TGTGCCAGCAGCTTAGCGGGGGAGTTAGCCTACGAGCAGTACTTC. Protein sequence: CASSLAGELAYEQYF. This chain joins TRBV7-6 and TRBJ2-7; D may correspond to TRBD1 or TRBD2 (5 bases each). The CDR3 spans 15 residues. Germline V gene sequence: CDR1 SGHVS, CDR2 FNYEAQ. The V and J ends lost 0 bases and 2 bases respectively, with 11 bases between them.

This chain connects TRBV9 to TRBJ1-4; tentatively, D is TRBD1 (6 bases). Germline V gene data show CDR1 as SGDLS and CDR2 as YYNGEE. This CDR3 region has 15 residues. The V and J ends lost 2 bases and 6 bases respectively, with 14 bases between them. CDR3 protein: CASSVHGGPDEKLFF. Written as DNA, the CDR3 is TGTGCCAGCAGCGTCCACGGGGGGCCGGATGAAAAACTGTTTTTT.

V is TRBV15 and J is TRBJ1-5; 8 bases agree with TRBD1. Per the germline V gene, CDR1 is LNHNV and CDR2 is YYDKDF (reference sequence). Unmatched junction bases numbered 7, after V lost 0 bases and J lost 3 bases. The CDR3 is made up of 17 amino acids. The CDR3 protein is CATSREEPGQANQPQHF. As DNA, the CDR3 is TGTGCCACCAGCAGAGAGGAGCCGGGACAGGCCAATCAGCCCCAGCATTTT.